This paragraph reports one T cell receptor (beta chain). The specificity of this receptor is unknown. Per-base quality was not reported, and no clone a single base away is much larger than it. Interpreted using the paper, the time point label stands for: persistent/refractory GD, antithyroid drugs over 5 years with positive TRAb. For both TCR sequencing and RNA sequencing, RNA was extracted from PBMCs using TRIzol. The diagnosis of Graves' disease was made according to American Thyroid Association guidelines. Patients for the study were recruited at an endocrinology department in Xi'an, China. Each patient gave about 9.1 milliliters of peripheral blood, collected in an EDTA anticoagulant tube. PBMCs were isolated by Ficoll Paque Plus density gradient separation without further T cell sorting. An Agilent 2100 Bioanalyzer and agarose gel were used to assess RNA quality, and a NanoDrop 2000 was used to measure RNA concentration.

The germline V gene specifies SQVTM as CDR1 and ANQGSEA as CDR2. V lost 6 bases and J lost 7 bases; the stretch between them is 10 bases long. Spanning cysteine to phenylalanine, the CDR3 consists of 12 amino acids. The retained sequence is limited to the CDR3, 36 bases, with the frame set at the first base. This entry comes from a study of regulatory T cells in long-lasting Graves disease (dated by TCRdb to about 2021). Concerning the study at large: Persistent Graves' disease was defined as antithyroid drug treatment for over 5 years with persistently positive TSH receptor autoantibodies. This study used TCR sequencing and RNA sequencing of peripheral blood to compare persistent Graves' disease patients against newly diagnosed Graves' disease patients. The study was conducted in China and was registered as a clinical trial. A total of 35 or so samples underwent TCR sequencing: approximately 13 from persistent and roughly 20 from newly diagnosed Graves' disease patients. Antithyroid drugs had been taken for approximately 10 years on average by persistent Graves' disease patients in the clinical cohort.

General study outcomes and caveats: TRBV28, TRBJ1-2 and TRBJ2-5 were preferentially used in persistent disease, while TRBV20-1 and TRBJ2-1 were favored in newly diagnosed disease. Only the TCR beta chain was sequenced and analyzed. The study examined only peripheral blood because the primary lesion, thyroid tissue, could not be accessed. The authors acknowledged the small sample size as a limitation that may reduce accuracy. Persistent Graves' disease patients showed lower TCR Shannon entropy and fewer highly expanded clones than newly diagnosed patients, suggesting clonal expansion. Persistent patients shared more public clonotypes among themselves (fewer than 3,000) than newly diagnosed patients did (approximately 870).

Libraries were prepared through multiplex PCR. Sequenced using an Illumina HiSeq 4000. TCR beta libraries were built with iRepertoire HTBI primers and Arm-PCR amplification of CDR3 regions. Before sequencing, the PCR products went through gel purification. The authors' pipeline ran thus. A total of 62 TRBV and 14 TRBJ segments were identified across samples and were used for gene usage analysis of CDR3 amino acid clonotypes. Filtered high-quality paired reads were merged into contigs using COPE and FqMerger. BLAST was used to align contigs to IMGT TRBV, TRBD and TRBJ reference genes, with CDR3 defined following IMGT. Any clonotype with a frequency above 0.1% was classified as a highly expanded clone. Shannon entropy served as the measure of repertoire diversity, while the Gini coefficient captured V-J evenness. A clonotype was considered public if more than one individual shared it. TCRdb's own reprocessing of the public reads used fastp at Q25 and MiXCR and kept productive beta chains. Rows merge per CDR3 protein into single entries with the most common DNA and genes. The V and J calls were not made by the authors but by TCRdb's processing. The sample table holds hundreds of thousands of distinct CDR3 sequences, of which less than 25% were seen once. Approximately 8% of the sample goes to the ten largest clones.

The specimen comprised peripheral blood mononuclear cells (PBMCs), sampled when the disease was refractory, from a patient treated with antithyroid drugs. The chain is encoded by TRBV29-1 joined to TRBJ1-6, with the D gene not confidently named. The clonotype originates from a female donor with Graves disease. The CDR3 protein sequence reads: CSVKTGNSPLHF. The DNA sequence reads TGCAGCGTCAAGACCGGGAATTCACCCCTCCACTTT.